Listed below are T cell receptor beta chains from one sample, sequenced in a study of beta chain features in type 1 diabetes. Assay used: immunoSEQ multiplex PCR; TCRdb lists only in-frame clones, some missing. The sample has roughly 130,000 clones, 15% to 20% seen once. Sequencing was performed on central memory CD4+ T cells from blood. All receptors derive from a man aged 30-40 years with type 1 diabetes. The CDR3 runs from the conserved cysteine through the conserved F or W. A D gene is named only where the DNA matches it firmly. Only part of the rows carry a size: once, few, many, or a class if the clone is expanded.

d_gene | j_gene | v_gene | abundance | CDR3aa | CDR3nt
NA | TRBJ2-5 | TRBV30 | few | CAWSVRSGAGTQYF | TGTGCCTGGAGTGTACGAAGTGGAGCGGGGACCCAGTACTTC
NA | TRBJ2-7 | TRBV20-1 | few | CSASRGYEQYF | TGCAGTGCTAGCAGGGGATACGAGCAGTACTTC
NA | TRBJ1-1 | TRBV19 | few | CASSMRQNTEAFF | TGTGCCAGTAGTATGCGGCAGAACACTGAAGCTTTCTTT
NA | TRBJ2-3 | TRBV30 | few | CAWSAPNGDRDTQYF | TGTGCCTGGAGCGCCCCTAACGGGGACCGAGATACGCAGTATTTT
TRBD1 | TRBJ2-5 | TRBV7-8 | NA | CASSLRPPDRTGPETQYF | TGTGCCAGCAGCTTAAGGCCCCCGGACAGGACGGGGCCAGAGACCCAGTACTTC
NA | TRBJ2-1 | TRBV5-1 | few | CASRTVTYNEQFF | TGCGCCAGCAGGACCGTAACCTACAATGAGCAGTTCTTC
TRBD1 | TRBJ2-1 | TRBV9 | NA | CASSLNRGSEQFF | TGTGCCAGCAGCCTCAACAGGGGAAGTGAGCAGTTCTTC
TRBD1 | TRBJ1-2 | TRBV10-3 | NA | CAISERAGQGGEGYTF | TGTGCCATCAGTGAAAGGGCCGGACAGGGAGGAGAGGGCTACACCTTC
TRBD1 | TRBJ2-5 | TRBV4-2 | few | CASSARDRVPQETQYF | TGTGCCAGCAGCGCCCGGGACAGGGTACCCCAAGAGACCCAGTACTTC
TRBD1 | TRBJ1-4 | TRBV7-2 | few | CASSPIGGTGNEKLFF | TGTGCCAGCAGCCCCATAGGGGGGACAGGGAATGAAAAACTGTTTTTT
NA | TRBJ1-2 | TRBV30 | NA | CAWSPYEYGYTF | TGTGCCTGGAGTCCTTACGAATACGGCTACACCTTC
TRBD1 | TRBJ1-6 | TRBV5-1 | few | CASTRDRGDSPLHF | TGCGCCAGCACACGGGACAGGGGTGATTCACCCCTCCACTTT
TRBD1 | TRBJ1-1 | TRBV10-3 | NA | CAISESTDRGQFEAFF | TGTGCCATCAGTGAGTCGACGGACAGGGGGCAGTTTGAAGCTTTCTTT
NA | TRBJ2-7 | TRBV7-2 | NA | CASSPNAGLNEQYF | TGTGCCAGCAGCCCGAATGCAGGACTAAACGAGCAGTACTTC
TRBD1 | TRBJ1-6 | TRBV5-6 | NA | CASSPGTGESPLHF | TGTGCCAGCAGCCCCGGGACAGGGGAATCACCCCTCCACTTT
NA | TRBJ1-5 | TRBV2 | few | CASRSYSNQPQHF | TGTGCCAGCAGGAGCTATAGCAATCAGCCCCAGCATTTT
TRBD2 | TRBJ2-3 | TRBV13 | NA | CASSLGTSGGADTQYF | TGTGCCAGCAGCTTAGGCACTAGCGGGGGGGCAGATACGCAGTATTTT
TRBD1 | TRBJ1-6 | TRBV29-1 | NA | CSVRQGRTDNSPLHF | TGCAGCGTTCGACAGGGGAGGACGGATAATTCACCCCTCCACTTT
TRBD2 | TRBJ2-5 | TRBV5-1 | NA | CASSSGTSGDLTGETQYF | TGCGCCAGCAGCTCCGGGACTAGCGGGGACCTAACTGGAGAGACCCAGTACTTC
NA | TRBJ2-1 | TRBV4-2 | few | CASSQELASQQFF | TGTGCCAGCAGCCAAGAGCTAGCGAGTCAGCAGTTCTTC
NA | TRBJ2-4 | TRBV5-6 | NA | CASSLRAGQNIQYF | TGTGCCAGCAGCTTGAGGGCAGGCCAAAACATTCAGTACTTC
TRBD1 | TRBJ2-7 | TRBV7-6 | few | CASGDSSYEQYF | TGTGCCAGCGGGGACAGCTCCTACGAGCAGTACTTC
NA | TRBJ2-7 | TRBV28 | NA | CASSLSWDEQYF | TGTGCCAGCAGTTTATCGTGGGACGAGCAGTACTTC
NA | TRBJ1-1 | TRBV4-3 | NA | CASSQDRRAGTFF | TGCGCCAGCAGCCAAGATCGGAGGGCTGGGACTTTCTTT
NA | TRBJ2-3 | TRBV28 | few | CASSRGQGTDTQYF | TGTGCCAGCAGTAGAGGTCAGGGGACAGATACGCAGTATTTT
NA | TRBJ2-5 | TRBV6-1 | NA | CASSYVGETQYF | TGTGCCAGCAGTTATGTGGGGGAGACCCAGTACTTC
TRBD2 | TRBJ2-3 | TRBV5-4 | few | CASSLAGGTDTQYF | TGTGCCAGCAGCTTAGCGGGGGGCACAGATACGCAGTATTTT
NA | TRBJ2-3 | TRBV2 | few | CASSDWLPPSTDTQYF | TGTGCCAGCAGTGACTGGTTGCCCCCAAGCACAGATACGCAGTATTTT
TRBD2 | TRBJ2-7 | TRBV20-1 | NA | CSAQRGPEQYF | TGCAGTGCCCAGCGGGGCCCCGAGCAGTACTTC
TRBD1 | TRBJ2-3 | TRBV5-1 | NA | CASSIPTGGGTDTQYF | TGCGCCAGCAGCATCCCGACAGGGGGCGGCACAGATACGCAGTATTTT
NA | TRBJ2-3 | TRBV5-1 | NA | CASAMGGSTDTQYF | TGCGCCAGCGCGATGGGCGGGTCCACAGATACGCAGTATTTT
TRBD1 | TRBJ2-2 | TRBV30 | few | CAWSVQGANTGELFF | TGTGCCTGGAGTGTCCAGGGGGCTAACACCGGGGAGCTGTTTTTT
NA | TRBJ1-2 | TRBV9 | NA | CASSVQDREGYTF | TGTGCCAGCAGCGTACAGGACCGCGAGGGCTACACCTTC
NA | TRBJ1-3 | TRBV18 | NA | CASSPGHLEGGNTIYF | TGTGCCAGCTCACCGGGACACCTCGAAGGTGGAAACACCATATATTTT
NA | TRBJ1-6 | TRBV9 | NA | CASRHGTDNSPLHF | TGTGCCAGCAGACACGGGACGGATAATTCACCCCTCCACTTT
TRBD2 | TRBJ2-3 | TRBV7-2 | NA | CASSTRTSGDLNTQYF | TGTGCCAGCAGCACTAGGACTAGCGGGGACTTGAATACGCAGTATTTT
NA | TRBJ1-2 | TRBV28 | few | CASAAAGGRGYTF | TGTGCCAGCGCTGCGGCGGGGGGCAGGGGCTACACCTTC
NA | TRBJ2-4 | TRBV6-6 | NA | CASRTTNIQYF | TGTGCCAGCAGGACTACAAACATTCAGTACTTC
TRBD1 | TRBJ1-2 | TRBV28 | NA | CASSPDRRDGYTF | TGTGCCAGCAGTCCGGACAGGCGGGATGGCTACACCTTC
NA | TRBJ2-5 | TRBV19 | few | CASSIDRETQYF | TGTGCCAGTAGTATAGATCGGGAGACCCAGTACTTC
TRBD2 | TRBJ2-1 | TRBV9 | NA | CASSVVPLAGGLDNEQFF | TGTGCCAGCAGCGTAGTTCCACTAGCGGGGGGCCTGGACAATGAGCAGTTCTTC
NA | TRBJ1-5 | TRBV15 | NA | CATSRVSGGNQPQHF | TGTGCCACCAGCAGAGTAAGCGGGGGCAATCAGCCCCAGCATTTT
NA | TRBJ2-7 | TRBV28 | NA | CASTTTYEQYF | TGTGCCAGCACGACGACCTACGAGCAGTACTTC
NA | TRBJ2-6 | TRBV19 | few | CASSLENSGANVLTF | TGTGCCAGTAGCCTGGAGAACTCTGGGGCCAACGTCCTGACTTTC
NA | TRBJ2-3 | TRBV5-1 | few | CASSLAQETTDTQYF | TGCGCCAGCAGCTTGGCACAGGAGACCACAGATACGCAGTATTTT
NA | TRBJ2-7 | TRBV4-3 | few | CASSQEGGGKTYEQYF | TGCGCCAGCAGCCAAGAGGGGGGCGGAAAGACCTACGAGCAGTACTTC
NA | TRBJ1-5 | TRBV18 | NA | CASSYQGGGESNQPQHF | TGTGCCAGCTCATACCAAGGCGGGGGTGAGAGCAATCAGCCCCAGCATTTT
TRBD1 | TRBJ2-1 | TRBV18 | few | CASSPAAGGKNEQFF | TGTGCCAGCTCACCGGCGGCAGGGGGCAAGAATGAGCAGTTCTTC